This TCR beta chain appears in the sequencing data of a study of blood T cells in healthy people across ages. Combining a sample-barcoded 5' primer with a J-beta primer mix, a second PCR ran for about 7 to 11 cycles. Using its own MiXCR run on the 5' RACE reads, TCRdb lists one record per CDR3 protein. Of about 800,000 distinct CDR3 sequences listed, about three fifths were seen once; the top ten hold over 20%. The CDR3 totals 15 residues. V was cut by 4 bases and J by 4 bases, with 16 bases left in between. The V gene's germline CDR1 is WSHSY and CDR2 SAAADI. This clonotype was recorded a few times. This chain connects TRBV10-2 to TRBJ2-5; D not certain. Sequencing was done on a sample of blood. The clonotype was recovered from a man under 40 in good health. The CDR3: CASSVTPDDRETQYF. In DNA, the CDR3 is TGCGCCAGCAGTGTAACCCCAGACGACCGAGAGACCCAGTACTTC.